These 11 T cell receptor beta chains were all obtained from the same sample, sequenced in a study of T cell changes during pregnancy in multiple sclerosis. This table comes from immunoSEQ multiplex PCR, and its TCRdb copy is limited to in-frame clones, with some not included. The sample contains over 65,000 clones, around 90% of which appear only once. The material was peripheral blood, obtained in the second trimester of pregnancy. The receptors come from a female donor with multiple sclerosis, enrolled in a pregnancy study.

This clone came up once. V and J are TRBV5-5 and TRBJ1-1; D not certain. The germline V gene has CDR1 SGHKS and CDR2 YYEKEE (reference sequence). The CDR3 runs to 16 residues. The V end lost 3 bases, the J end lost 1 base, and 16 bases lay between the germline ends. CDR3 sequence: CASSSLRGEGNTEAFF. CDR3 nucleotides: TGTGCCAGCAGCTCTCTCCGGGGTGAAGGGAACACTGAAGCTTTCTTT.

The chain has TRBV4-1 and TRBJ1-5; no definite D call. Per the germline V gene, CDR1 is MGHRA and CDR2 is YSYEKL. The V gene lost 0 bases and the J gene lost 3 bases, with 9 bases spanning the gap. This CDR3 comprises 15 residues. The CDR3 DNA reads TGCGCCAGCAGCCAAGAGGGCCAGATCAATCAGCCCCAGCATTTT. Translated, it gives CASSQEGQINQPQHF.

The CDR3 reads CASSYQGAGEYF. CDR3 sequence (DNA): TGTGCCAGCAGTTACCAGGGGGCAGGGGAGTACTTC. This chain links TRBV6-5 with TRBJ2-7; 8 bases match TRBD1. This CDR3 is 12 amino acids long. The V and J ends lost 2 bases and 11 bases, in that order; junction bases with no gene match: 5. The V gene's germline CDR1 is MNHEY and CDR2 SVGAGI.

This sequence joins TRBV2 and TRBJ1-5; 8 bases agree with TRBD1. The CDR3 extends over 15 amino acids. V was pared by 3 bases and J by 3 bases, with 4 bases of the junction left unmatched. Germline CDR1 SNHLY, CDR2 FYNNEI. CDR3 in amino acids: CASSEARGLNQPQHF. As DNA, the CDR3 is TGTGCCAGCAGTGAGGCCAGGGGGCTCAATCAGCCCCAGCATTTT.

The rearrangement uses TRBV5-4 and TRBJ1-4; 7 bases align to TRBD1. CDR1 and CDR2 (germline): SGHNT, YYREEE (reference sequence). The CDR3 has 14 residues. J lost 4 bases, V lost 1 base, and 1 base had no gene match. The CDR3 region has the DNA TGTGCCAGCAGCTTGACAGGGGATAATGAAAAACTGTTTTTT. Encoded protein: CASSLTGDNEKLFF.

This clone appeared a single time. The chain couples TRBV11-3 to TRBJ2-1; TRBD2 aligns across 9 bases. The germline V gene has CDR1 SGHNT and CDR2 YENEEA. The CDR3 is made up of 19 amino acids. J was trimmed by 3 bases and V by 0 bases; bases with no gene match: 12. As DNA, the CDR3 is TGTGCCAGCAGCTTAGATGGGAGGGCTAGCGGGGCCCTCTACAATGAGCAGTTCTTC. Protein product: CASSLDGRASGALYNEQFF.

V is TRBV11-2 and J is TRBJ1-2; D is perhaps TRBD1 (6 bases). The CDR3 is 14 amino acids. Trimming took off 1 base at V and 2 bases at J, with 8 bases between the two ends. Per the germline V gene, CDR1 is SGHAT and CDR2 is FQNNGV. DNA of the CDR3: TGTGCCAGCAGCTTAGGTCAGGGGAACTATGGCTACACCTTC. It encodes CASSLGQGNYGYTF.

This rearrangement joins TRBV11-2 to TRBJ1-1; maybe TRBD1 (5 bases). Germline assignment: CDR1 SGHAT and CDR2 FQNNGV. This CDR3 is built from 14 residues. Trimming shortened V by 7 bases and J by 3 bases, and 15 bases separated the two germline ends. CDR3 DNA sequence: TGTGCCAGCACCCCTGCCCGGGACTACACTGAAGCTTTCTTT. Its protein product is CASTPARDYTEAFF.

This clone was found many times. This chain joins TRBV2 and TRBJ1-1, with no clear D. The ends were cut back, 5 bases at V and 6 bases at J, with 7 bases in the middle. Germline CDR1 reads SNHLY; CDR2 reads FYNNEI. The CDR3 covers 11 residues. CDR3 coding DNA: TGTGCCAGCAGTACTCGGGCTGAAGCTTTCTTT. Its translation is CASSTRAEAFF.

CDR3 in DNA: TGTGCCATCACCCAATACAGGGGCAGGAGAAACACTGAAGCTTTCTTT. As protein: CAITQYRGRRNTEAFF. The V and J genes are TRBV10-3 and TRBJ1-1, with 7 bases lining up with TRBD1. This CDR3 region has 16 residues. V lost 7 bases, J lost 2 bases, and 13 bases stayed unmatched. Germline CDR1 is ENHRY and CDR2 is SYGVKD.

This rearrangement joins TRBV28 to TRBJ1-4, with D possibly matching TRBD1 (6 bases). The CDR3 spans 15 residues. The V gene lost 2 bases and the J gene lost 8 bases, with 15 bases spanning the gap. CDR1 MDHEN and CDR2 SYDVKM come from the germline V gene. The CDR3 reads CASSLPGGIGEKLFF. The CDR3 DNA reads TGTGCCAGCAGTTTACCGGGGGGCATTGGAGAAAAACTGTTTTTT. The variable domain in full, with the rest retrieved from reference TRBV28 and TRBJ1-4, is DVKVTQSSRYLVKRTGEKVFLECVQDMDHENMFWYRQDPGLGLRLIYFSYDVKMKEKGDIPEGYSVSREKKERFSLILESASTNQTSMYLCASSLPGGIGEKLFFGSGTQLSVL.